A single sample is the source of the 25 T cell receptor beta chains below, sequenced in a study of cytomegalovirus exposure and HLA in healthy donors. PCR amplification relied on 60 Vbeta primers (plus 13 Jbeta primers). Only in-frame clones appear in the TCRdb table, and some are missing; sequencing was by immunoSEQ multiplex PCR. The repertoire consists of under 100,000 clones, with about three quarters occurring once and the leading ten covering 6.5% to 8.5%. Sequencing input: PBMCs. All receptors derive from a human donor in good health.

The CDR3 loop reads CASSLVWGDNQPQHF. CDR3 coding DNA: TGCGCCAGCAGCTTGGTCTGGGGGGACAATCAGCCCCAGCATTTT. This sequence joins TRBV5-1 and TRBJ1-5, with D perhaps TRBD1 (5 bases). CDR3 length equals 15 residues. Germline-derived CDR1 and CDR2 are SGHRS and YFSETQ. V was cut by 0 bases and J by 3 bases, with 10 bases left in between.

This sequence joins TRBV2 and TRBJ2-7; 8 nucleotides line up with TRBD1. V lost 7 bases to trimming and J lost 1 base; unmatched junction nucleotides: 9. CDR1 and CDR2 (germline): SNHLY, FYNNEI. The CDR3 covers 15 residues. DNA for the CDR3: TGTGCCAGCACCCATGGGGGGACAGGATCCTACGAGCAGTACTTC. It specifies CASTHGGTGSYEQYF.

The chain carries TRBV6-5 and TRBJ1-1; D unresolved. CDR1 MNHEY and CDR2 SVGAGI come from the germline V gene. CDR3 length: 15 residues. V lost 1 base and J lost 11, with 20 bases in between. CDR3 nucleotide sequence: TGTGCCAGCAGTTACTTCTCGGTGTCCCCGGAGTCTGCTTTCTTT. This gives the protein CASSYFSVSPESAFF.

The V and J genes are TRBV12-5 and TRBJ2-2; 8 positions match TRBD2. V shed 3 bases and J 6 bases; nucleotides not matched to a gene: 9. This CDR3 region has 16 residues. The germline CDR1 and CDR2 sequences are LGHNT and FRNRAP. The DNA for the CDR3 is TGTGCTAGTGGTTTAGCCGGGGGGGCGGGCGCCGGGGAGCTGTTTTTT. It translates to CASGLAGGAGAGELFF. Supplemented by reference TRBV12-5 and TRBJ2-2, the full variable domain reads DARVTQTPRHKVTEMGQEVTMRCQPILGHNTVFWYRQTMMQGLELLAYFRNRAPLDDSGMPKDRFSAEMPDATLATLKIQPSEPRDSAVYFCASGLAGGAGAGELFFGEGSRLTVL.

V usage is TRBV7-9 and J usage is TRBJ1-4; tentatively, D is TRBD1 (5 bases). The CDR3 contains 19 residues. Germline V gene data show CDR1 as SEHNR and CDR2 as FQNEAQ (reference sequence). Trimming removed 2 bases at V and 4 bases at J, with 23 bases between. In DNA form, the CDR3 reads TGTGCCAGCAGCTTAATCCGGGGGACGGTTGGTGGGGATAATGAAAAACTGTTTTTT. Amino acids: CASSLIRGTVGGDNEKLFF.

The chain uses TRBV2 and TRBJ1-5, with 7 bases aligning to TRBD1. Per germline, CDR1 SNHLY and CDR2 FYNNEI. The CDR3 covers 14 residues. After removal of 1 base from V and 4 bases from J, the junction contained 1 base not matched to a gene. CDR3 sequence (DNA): TGTGCCAGCAGTGAAGGGACAGGTAATCAGCCCCAGCATTTT. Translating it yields CASSEGTGNQPQHF.

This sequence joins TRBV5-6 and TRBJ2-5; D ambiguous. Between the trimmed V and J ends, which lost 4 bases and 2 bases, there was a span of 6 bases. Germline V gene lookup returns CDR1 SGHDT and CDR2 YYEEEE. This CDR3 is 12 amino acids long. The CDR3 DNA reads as TGTGCCAGCAGCATCAATCAAGAGACCCAGTACTTC. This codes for CASSINQETQYF.

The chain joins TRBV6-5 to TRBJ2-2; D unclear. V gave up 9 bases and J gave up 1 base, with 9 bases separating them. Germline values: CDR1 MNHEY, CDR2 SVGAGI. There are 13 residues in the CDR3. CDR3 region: CASLHRNTGELFF. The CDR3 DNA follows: TGTGCCAGTCTCCACAGGAACACCGGGGAGCTGTTTTTT.

The CDR3 DNA reads TGTGCCAGTATGGGGCGGCAAACGGATGGCTACACCTTC. Protein sequence: CASMGRQTDGYTF. This sequence joins TRBV19 and TRBJ1-2, with a possible D match to TRBD1 (5 bases). Germline loops: CDR1 LNHDA, CDR2 SQIVND (reference sequence). The ends were cut back, 7 bases at V and 6 bases at J, with 15 bases in the middle. This CDR3 is built from 13 residues. The full variable domain, in which reference TRBV19 and TRBJ1-2 provide the parts outside the CDR3, is DGGITQSPKYLFRKEGQNVTLSCEQNLNHDAMYWYRQDPGQGLRLIYYSQIVNDFQKGDIAEGYSVSREKKESFPLTVTSAQKNPTAFYLCASMGRQTDGYTFGSGTRLTVV.

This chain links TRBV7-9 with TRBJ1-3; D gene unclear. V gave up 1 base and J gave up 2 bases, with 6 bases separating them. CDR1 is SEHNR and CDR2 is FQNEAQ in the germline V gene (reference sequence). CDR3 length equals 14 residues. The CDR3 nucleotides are TGTGCCAGCAGCTTAGGCCAGGCTGGAAACACCATATATTTT. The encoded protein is CASSLGQAGNTIYF.

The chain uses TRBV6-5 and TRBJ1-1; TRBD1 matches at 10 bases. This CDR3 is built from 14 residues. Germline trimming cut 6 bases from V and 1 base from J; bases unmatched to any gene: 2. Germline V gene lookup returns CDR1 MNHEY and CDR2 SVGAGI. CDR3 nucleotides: TGTGCCAGCAGAAGACAGGGGGCGAACACTGAAGCTTTCTTT. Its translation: CASRRQGANTEAFF.

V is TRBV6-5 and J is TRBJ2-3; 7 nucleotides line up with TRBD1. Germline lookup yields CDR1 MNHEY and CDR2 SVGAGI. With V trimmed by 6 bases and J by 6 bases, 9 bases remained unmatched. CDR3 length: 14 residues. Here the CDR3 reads CASSDRDVRDTQYF. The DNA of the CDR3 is TGTGCCAGCAGCGACAGGGATGTTAGGGATACGCAGTATTTT.

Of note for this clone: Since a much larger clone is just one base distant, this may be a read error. The DNA for the CDR3 is TGTGCCAGCAGTTTATCAGAGAACACTGAAGCTTTCTTT. Its protein product is CASSLSENTEAFF. The V gene is TRBV7-6, the J gene TRBJ1-1, with D unclear. The CDR3 has 13 amino acids. From germline, CDR1 is SGHVS and CDR2 FNYEAQ. The V end was cut by 6 bases, the J end by 1 base, with 9 bases between.

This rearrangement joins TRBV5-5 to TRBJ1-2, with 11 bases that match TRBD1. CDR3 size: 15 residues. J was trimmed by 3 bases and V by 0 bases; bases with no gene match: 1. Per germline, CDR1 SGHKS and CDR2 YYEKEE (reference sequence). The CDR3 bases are TGTGCCAGCAGCTTGGCGGGACAGGGGGACTATGGCTACACCTTC. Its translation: CASSLAGQGDYGYTF.

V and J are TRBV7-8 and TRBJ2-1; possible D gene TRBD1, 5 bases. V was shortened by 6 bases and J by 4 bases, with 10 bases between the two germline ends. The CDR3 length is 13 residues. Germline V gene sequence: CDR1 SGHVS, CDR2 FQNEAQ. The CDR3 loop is CASRQGVYNEQFF. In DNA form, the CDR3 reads TGTGCCAGCAGGCAGGGTGTTTACAATGAGCAGTTCTTC. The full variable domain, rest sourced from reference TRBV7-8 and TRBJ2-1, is GAGVSQSPRYKVAKRGQDVALRCDPISGHVSLFWYQQALGQGPEFLTYFQNEAQLDKSGLPSDRFFAERPEGSVSTLKIQRTQQEDSAVYLCASRQGVYNEQFFGPGTRLTVL.

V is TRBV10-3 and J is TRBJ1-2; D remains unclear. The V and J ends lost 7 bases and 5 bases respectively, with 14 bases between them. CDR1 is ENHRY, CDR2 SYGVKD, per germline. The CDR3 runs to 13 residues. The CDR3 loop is CAITSEQTYGYTF. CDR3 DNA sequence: TGTGCCATCACCTCGGAACAGACGTATGGCTACACCTTC.

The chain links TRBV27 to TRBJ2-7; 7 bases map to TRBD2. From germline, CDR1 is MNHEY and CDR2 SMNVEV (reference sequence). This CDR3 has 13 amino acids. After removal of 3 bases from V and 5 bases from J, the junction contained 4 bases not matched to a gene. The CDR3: CASSFRGLNEQYF. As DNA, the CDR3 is TGTGCCAGCAGTTTCCGGGGACTAAACGAGCAGTACTTC.

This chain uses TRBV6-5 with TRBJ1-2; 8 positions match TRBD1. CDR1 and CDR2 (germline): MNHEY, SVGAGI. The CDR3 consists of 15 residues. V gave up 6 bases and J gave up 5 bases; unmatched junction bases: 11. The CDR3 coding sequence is TGTGCCAGCAGATATCGGGACAGGAACACTTATGGCTACACCTTC. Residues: CASRYRDRNTYGYTF.

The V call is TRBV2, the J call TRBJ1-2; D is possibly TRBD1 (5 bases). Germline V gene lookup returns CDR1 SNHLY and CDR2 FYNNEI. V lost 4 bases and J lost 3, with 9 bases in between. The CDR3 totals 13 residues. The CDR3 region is CASSVGRDYGYTF. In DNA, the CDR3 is TGTGCCAGCAGTGTGGGCAGGGACTATGGCTACACCTTC. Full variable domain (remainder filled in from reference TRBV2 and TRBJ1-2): EPEVTQTPSHQVTQMGQEVILRCVPISNHLYFYWYRQILGQKVEFLVSFYNNEISEKSEIFDDQFSVERPDGSNFTLKIRSTKLEDSAMYFCASSVGRDYGYTFGSGTRLTVV.

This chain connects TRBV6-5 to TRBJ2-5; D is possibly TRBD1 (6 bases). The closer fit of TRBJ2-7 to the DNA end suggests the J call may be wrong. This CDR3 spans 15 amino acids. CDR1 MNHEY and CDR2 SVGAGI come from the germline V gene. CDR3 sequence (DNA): TGTGCCAGCAGGGTTGGACAGACAAACTCCTACGAGCAGTACTTC. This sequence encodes CASRVGQTNSYEQYF.

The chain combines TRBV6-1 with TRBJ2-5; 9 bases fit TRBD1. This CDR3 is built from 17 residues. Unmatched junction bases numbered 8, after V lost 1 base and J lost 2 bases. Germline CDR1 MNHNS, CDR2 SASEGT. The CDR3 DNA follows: TGTGCCAGCAGTGAAGAGACAGGGGGAGTTTGGCAAGAGACCCAGTACTTC. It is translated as CASSEETGGVWQETQYF.

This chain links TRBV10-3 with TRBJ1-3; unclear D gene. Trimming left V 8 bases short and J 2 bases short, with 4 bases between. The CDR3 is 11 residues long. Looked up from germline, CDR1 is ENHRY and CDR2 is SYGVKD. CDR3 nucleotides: TGTGCCATCGAGACTGGAAACACCATATATTTT. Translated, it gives CAIETGNTIYF.

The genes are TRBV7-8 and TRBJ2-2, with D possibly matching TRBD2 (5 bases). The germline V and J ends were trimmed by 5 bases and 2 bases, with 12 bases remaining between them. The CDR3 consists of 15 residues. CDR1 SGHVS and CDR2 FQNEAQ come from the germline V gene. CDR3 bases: TGTGCCAGCAGCCCCCAGAGGACTAACACCGGGGAGCTGTTTTTT. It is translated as CASSPQRTNTGELFF.

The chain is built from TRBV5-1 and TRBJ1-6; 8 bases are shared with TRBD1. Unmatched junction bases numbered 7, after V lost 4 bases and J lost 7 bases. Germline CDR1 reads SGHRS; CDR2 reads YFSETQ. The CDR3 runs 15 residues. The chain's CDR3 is CASSNLQGENSPLHF. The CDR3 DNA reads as TGCGCCAGCAGCAACCTACAGGGGGAGAATTCACCCCTCCACTTT. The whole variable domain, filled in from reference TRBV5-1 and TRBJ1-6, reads KAGVTQTPRYLIKTRGQQVTLSCSPISGHRSVSWYQQTPGQGLQFLFEYFSETQRNKGNFPGRFSGRQFSNSRSEMNVSTLELGDSALYLCASSNLQGENSPLHFGNGTRLTVT.

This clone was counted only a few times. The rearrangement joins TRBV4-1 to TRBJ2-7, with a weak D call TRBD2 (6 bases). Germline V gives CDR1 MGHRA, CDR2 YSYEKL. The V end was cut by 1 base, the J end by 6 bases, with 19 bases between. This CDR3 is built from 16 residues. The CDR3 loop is CASSQVLELALTEQYF. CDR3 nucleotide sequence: TGCGCCAGCAGCCAAGTCCTCGAACTAGCTTTGACCGAGCAGTACTTC.